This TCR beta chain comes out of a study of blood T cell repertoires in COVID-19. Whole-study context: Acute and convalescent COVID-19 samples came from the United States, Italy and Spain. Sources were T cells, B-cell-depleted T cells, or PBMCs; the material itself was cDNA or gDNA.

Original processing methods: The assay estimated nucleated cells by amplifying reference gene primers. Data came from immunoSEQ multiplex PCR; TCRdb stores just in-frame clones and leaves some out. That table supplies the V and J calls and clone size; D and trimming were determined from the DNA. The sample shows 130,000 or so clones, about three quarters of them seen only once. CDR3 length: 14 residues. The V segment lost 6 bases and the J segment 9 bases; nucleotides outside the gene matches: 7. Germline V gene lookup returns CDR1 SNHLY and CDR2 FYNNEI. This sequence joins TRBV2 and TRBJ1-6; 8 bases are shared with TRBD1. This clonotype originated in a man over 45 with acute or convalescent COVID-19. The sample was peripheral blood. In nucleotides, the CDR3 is TGTGCCAGCAGGGATACAGGGGGTGGTTCACCCCTCCACTTT. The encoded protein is CASRDTGGGSPLHF.